The 20 T cell receptor beta chains listed next were all sequenced from one sample in a study of T-cell reconstitution after alpha-beta-depleted transplantation in children. Library preparation (for TCRbeta) was performed with unique molecular identifiers. Via MiXCR, TCRdb re-called the PCR reads, giving one row per CDR3 protein. The sample carries about 500,000 distinct CDR3 sequences, roughly 33% recorded once. Sequenced here: PBMCs from the stem cell graft donor, sampled from the stem cell graft. All receptors derive from a human donor who donated a stem cell graft to a child with aplastic anemia.

This clonotype occurred a few times. The chain recombines TRBV7-8 with TRBJ2-1, with D perhaps matching TRBD1 (5 bases). Per the germline V gene, CDR1 is SGHVS and CDR2 is FQNEAQ. V was cut by 5 bases and J by 0 bases, with 11 bases left in between. The CDR3 length is 15 residues. As DNA, the CDR3 is TGTGCCAGCAGCCCGGACACGAGCTCCTACAATGAGCAGTTCTTC. Protein sequence: CASSPDTSSYNEQFF.

The chain carries TRBV20-1 and TRBJ1-5; D uncertain. In germline, CDR1 is DFQATT, CDR2 SNEGSKA (reference sequence). This CDR3 has 15 residues. V was clipped by 4 bases and J by 3 bases, with 16 bases between them. The CDR3 spells CSATGRTTSNQPQHF. The CDR3 bases are TGCAGTGCTACCGGCAGGACTACGTCCAATCAGCCCCAGCATTTT.

In its sample, this clonotype was seen a few times. The chain combines TRBV24-1 with TRBJ2-3, with D possibly matching TRBD1 (5 bases). The CDR3 loop spans 19 amino acids. Germline CDR1 is KGHDR and CDR2 is SFDVKD. The germline V and J ends were trimmed by 4 bases and 2 bases, with 24 bases remaining between them. The CDR3 DNA follows: TGTGCCACCAGTGACCCCTTACGCCGTGGGGCAGAATCCACAGATACGCAGTATTTT. This codes for CATSDPLRRGAESTDTQYF.

This clonotype appeared a few times. The rearrangement uses TRBV6-1 and TRBJ2-4; 9 nucleotides align to TRBD1. Germline V gives CDR1 MNHNS, CDR2 SASEGT. The CDR3 loop spans 14 amino acids. V was pared by 9 bases and J by 2 bases, with 5 bases of the junction left unmatched. For the CDR3, the DNA is TGTGCCAGTTGGACAGGGGACACCAAAAACATTCAGTACTTC. Its protein is CASWTGDTKNIQYF.

The rearrangement uses TRBV5-6 and TRBJ2-5; D uncertain. CDR3 size: 13 residues. Deletions cut 0 bases from V and 4 bases from J, with 7 bases between. CDR1 is SGHDT, CDR2 YYEEEE, per germline. CDR3 bases: TGTGCCAGCAGCTTGGTGGGATCAGAGACCCAGTACTTC. Translated, it gives CASSLVGSETQYF.

There are a few counts of this clonotype. This chain links TRBV20-1 with TRBJ2-1; TRBD2 matches 13 bases. Germline V gene lookup returns CDR1 DFQATT and CDR2 SNEGSKA (reference sequence). V lost 1 base and J lost 0; bases outside the gene matches: 6. The CDR3 consists of 18 residues. The CDR3 loop is CSARGWGLAGSSYNEQFF. CDR3 bases: TGCAGTGCTAGAGGTTGGGGACTAGCGGGAAGCTCCTACAATGAGCAGTTCTTC.

By sample fraction, this clonotype is medium-sized (0.01 to 0.1%). CDR3 residues: CASSSWGETEAFF. The CDR3 DNA follows: TGTGCCAGCAGCTCGTGGGGGGAAACTGAAGCTTTCTTT. The V call is TRBV7-9, the J call TRBJ1-1; D is perhaps TRBD1 (5 bases). This CDR3 region has 13 residues. V lost 4 bases, J lost 5 bases, and 11 bases lay in between. Germline loops: CDR1 SEHNR, CDR2 FQNEAQ (reference sequence).

The chain joins TRBV7-8 to TRBJ2-2; no definite D call. V was pared by 0 bases and J by 2 bases, with 13 bases between. CDR3 length: 17 amino acids. CDR1 and CDR2 (germline): SGHVS, FQNEAQ. The CDR3 spells CASSLAMAASNTGELFF. The CDR3 region has the DNA TGTGCCAGCAGCTTAGCGATGGCCGCCAGTAACACCGGGGAGCTGTTTTTT. Using reference TRBV7-8 and TRBJ2-2 for the parts outside the CDR3, the full variable domain is GAGVSQSPRYKVAKRGQDVALRCDPISGHVSLFWYQQALGQGPEFLTYFQNEAQLDKSGLPSDRFFAERPEGSVSTLKIQRTQQEDSAVYLCASSLAMAASNTGELFFGEGSRLTVL.

This clonotype was recorded many times. The CDR3 loop is CASSIGGNYGYTF. CDR3 DNA sequence: TGTGCCAGTAGTATTGGGGGCAACTATGGCTACACCTTC. The chain has TRBV19 and TRBJ1-2, with D maybe TRBD1 (6 bases). Trimming shortened V by 3 bases and J by 2 bases, and 7 bases separated the two germline ends. This CDR3 is built from 13 residues. The germline V gene encodes CDR1 LNHDA and CDR2 SQIVND (reference sequence).

This chain links TRBV12-3 or TRBV12-4 with TRBJ2-7, with 10 bases identical to TRBD2. The V segment lost 4 bases and the J segment 5 bases; nucleotides outside the gene matches: 5. The CDR3 runs to 14 residues. The CDR3, as DNA: TGTGCCAGCAGTTCCTCTAGCGGGAGTCACGAGCAGTACTTC. Translating it yields CASSSSSGSHEQYF.

This clonotype was detected a few times. This chain uses TRBV5-1 with TRBJ2-7; D is ambiguous. CDR1 is SGHRS, CDR2 YFSETQ, per germline. The CDR3 consists of 12 residues. V lost 4 bases to trimming and J lost 3 bases, with 8 bases between them. For the CDR3, the DNA is TGCGCCAGCAGCCCAGATGGCTACGAGCAGTACTTC. Its protein is CASSPDGYEQYF.

The chain carries TRBV11-2 and TRBJ2-3; 9 bases match TRBD2. The germline CDR1 and CDR2 sequences are SGHAT and FQNNGV. The V gene end was trimmed by 4 bases and the J gene end by 2 bases; junction bases not matched to a gene: 4. This CDR3 comprises 15 residues. The CDR3 loop is CASSYSGSPTDTQYF. DNA of the CDR3: TGTGCCAGCAGCTATAGCGGGAGTCCCACAGATACGCAGTATTTT.

The table lists this clonotype with a few counts. The rearrangement uses TRBV12-5 and TRBJ2-1, with D perhaps assigned TRBD1 or TRBD2 (5 bases each). Between the trimmed V and J ends, which lost 2 bases and 7 bases, there was a span of 21 bases. The V gene's germline CDR1 is LGHNT and CDR2 FRNRAP. The CDR3 covers 17 residues. DNA of the CDR3: TGTGCTAGTGGTTTGACCCTATCCGGGACGGAATATAATGAGCAGTTCTTC. Translation gives CASGLTLSGTEYNEQFF.

The sample holds a few counts of this clonotype. The V call is TRBV5-8, the J call TRBJ2-3; D may be TRBD1 or TRBD2 (5 bases each). V was cut by 0 bases and J by 10 bases, with 9 bases left in between. The CDR3 is 12 amino acids. The germline CDR1 and CDR2 sequences are SGHTS and YDEGEE. CDR3 residues: CASSLAGRAQYF. CDR3 DNA sequence: TGTGCCAGCAGCTTGGCAGGGCGGGCGCAGTATTTT.

J is TRBJ1-2 and V is TRBV20-1, with 9 bases aligning to TRBD1. V gave up 1 base and J gave up 8 bases; unmatched junction bases: 8. The CDR3 runs 14 residues. Germline V gene sequence: CDR1 DFQATT, CDR2 SNEGSKA (reference sequence). CDR3 sequence reads: CSARAGDRERGYTF. In nucleotides, the CDR3 is TGCAGTGCTAGAGCCGGGGACAGGGAGAGAGGCTACACCTTC.

V is TRBV12-3 or TRBV12-4 and J is TRBJ2-1; D may be TRBD2 (5 bases). Trimming left V 6 bases short and J 8 bases short, with 26 bases between. This CDR3 contains 17 residues. CDR3 sequence reads: CASSHTSSHITYDEQFF. In DNA form, the CDR3 reads TGTGCCAGCAGCCATACGTCTAGCCATATAACCTATGATGAGCAGTTCTTC.

This clonotype was seen more than once but under ten times. The rearrangement links TRBV6-1 to TRBJ1-5, with D tentatively TRBD1 (5 bases). The germline CDR1 and CDR2 sequences are MNHNS and SASEGT. The CDR3 contains 13 residues. V lost 7 bases to trimming and J lost 4 bases, with 11 bases between them. The CDR3 region is CASTTVANQPQHF. As DNA, the CDR3 is TGTGCCAGCACGACAGTTGCTAATCAGCCCCAGCATTTT.

This rearrangement joins TRBV24-1 to TRBJ2-1; D perhaps matches TRBD1 (5 bases). The CDR3 runs 14 residues. Looked up from germline, CDR1 is KGHDR and CDR2 is SFDVKD. The germline V and J ends were trimmed by 4 bases and 6 bases, with 12 bases remaining between them. The CDR3 coding sequence is TGTGCCACCAGTGACGCAGGACAAAGCAATGAGCAGTTCTTC. As protein: CATSDAGQSNEQFF.

CDR3: CASSEYTPTYEQYV. CDR3 coding DNA: TGCGCCAGCAGTGAGTACACGCCCACCTACGAGCAGTACGTC. V gene TRBV10-2 combines with J gene TRBJ2-7; D is uncertain. The CDR3 length is 14 residues. Germline V gene lookup returns CDR1 WSHSY and CDR2 SAAADI. V lost 1 base to trimming and J lost 2 bases, with 9 bases between them.

This clonotype was seen only a few times. The rearrangement joins TRBV20-1 to TRBJ2-5, with D uncertain. In germline, CDR1 is DFQATT, CDR2 SNEGSKA (reference sequence). There are 13 residues in the CDR3. The V gene lost 0 bases and the J gene lost 6 bases, with 11 bases spanning the gap. This chain's CDR3 is CSARDAVLQTQYF. The CDR3 coding sequence is TGCAGTGCTAGAGATGCCGTCCTACAGACCCAGTACTTC.